The 8 T cell receptor beta chains below all came from one sample that was sequenced in a study of shared clonotypes between healthy human individuals. Only in-frame clones appear in the TCRdb table, and some are missing; sequencing was by immunoSEQ multiplex PCR. The sample has 2 million to 2.5 million clones, 85% to 95% seen once. Sequencing input: naive CD4+ T cells sorted from blood. Subset noted: CD45RA+ positively selected. All receptors derive from a man aged 18 to 29 in good health.

This chain joins TRBV7-9 and TRBJ1-6, with a possible D match to TRBD1 (5 bases). V was cut by 7 bases and J by 9 bases, with 19 bases left in between. Germline lookup yields CDR1 SEHNR and CDR2 FQNEAQ (reference sequence). This CDR3 has 15 residues. Here the CDR3 DNA reads TGTGCCAGCAATCTTTATTCGGGGCTCATTTCACCCCTCCACTTT. Its protein is CASNLYSGLISPLHF.

The chain combines TRBV28 with TRBJ1-4, with a tentative D call TRBD1 (5 bases). CDR1 and CDR2 (germline): MDHEN, SYDVKM. The CDR3 has 14 amino acids. Trimming cost V 6 bases and J 11 bases, with 19 bases left between them. CDR3 residues: CASSAAGLGEKLFF. The CDR3 coding sequence is TGTGCCAGCAGCGCCGCGGGGCTCGGGGAGAAACTGTTTTTT. Full variable domain (rest looked up from reference TRBV28 and TRBJ1-4): DVKVTQSSRYLVKRTGEKVFLECVQDMDHENMFWYRQDPGLGLRLIYFSYDVKMKEKGDIPEGYSVSREKKERFSLILESASTNQTSMYLCASSAAGLGEKLFFGSGTQLSVL.

V is TRBV27 and J is TRBJ2-1; D is undetermined. Germline V gene data show CDR1 as MNHEY and CDR2 as SMNVEV (reference sequence). V lost 3 bases and J lost 9, with 9 bases in between. This CDR3 is 12 amino acids long. The CDR3 region is CASSFPRSEQFF. The CDR3, as DNA: TGTGCCAGCAGTTTTCCTAGGAGTGAGCAGTTCTTC.

The chain couples TRBV6-5 to TRBJ2-1; D is ambiguous. Germline CDR1 is MNHEY and CDR2 is SVGAGI. V lost 11 bases and J 9 bases, leaving 17 bases between the germline ends. CDR3 size: 12 residues. The CDR3 bases are TGTGCCTCCCGACACTTGTCCGGTGAGCAGTTCTTC. Its protein is CASRHLSGEQFF.

V usage is TRBV4-2 and J usage is TRBJ2-1; 13 nucleotides match TRBD2. The CDR3 sequence is 19 residues long. V was pared by 1 base and J by 7 bases, with 13 bases of the junction left unmatched. Germline V CDR1 and CDR2: LGHNA, YNFKEQ. CDR3 amino acids: CASSQGSTSGGKTLNEQFF. CDR3 bases: TGTGCCAGCAGCCAAGGGTCGACTAGCGGGGGGAAGACCCTTAATGAGCAGTTCTTC.

The CDR3 DNA reads TGTGCCAGCAGTACGGAGGGGACTGAAGCTTTCTTT. Its translation: CASSTEGTEAFF. The chain links TRBV6-5 to TRBJ1-1; D possibly corresponds to TRBD1 (5 bases). Trimming took off 5 bases at V and 5 bases at J, with 9 bases between the two ends. Germline-derived CDR1 and CDR2 are MNHEY and SVGAGI. The CDR3 loop spans 12 amino acids.

For the CDR3, the DNA is TGTGCCAGCAGCTGGGCGAGTGGGGAGACCCAGTACTTC. This sequence encodes CASSWASGETQYF. The chain combines TRBV5-6 with TRBJ2-5; the D is unclear. The CDR3 is 13 residues long. CDR1 and CDR2 from the germline V gene are SGHDT and YYEEEE. Trimming removed 3 bases at V and 5 bases at J, with 11 bases between.

This clone has just one count. V gene TRBV2 combines with J gene TRBJ2-7; D gene unclear. With 3 bases removed from V and 0 bases from J, the gap between germline ends came to 9 bases. There are 14 residues in the CDR3. The germline CDR1 and CDR2 sequences are SNHLY and FYNNEI. CDR3 sequence reads: CASSDPGNSYEQYF. In DNA form, the CDR3 reads TGTGCCAGCAGTGACCCCGGAAACTCCTACGAGCAGTACTTC.